Each of the 10 T cell receptor beta chains below was sequenced from the same sample in a study of OX40 agonist ivuxolimab in advanced cancers. The table came from immunoSEQ multiplex PCR; TCRdb's copy has only in-frame clones and leaves some out. The table has 90,000 to 100,000 clones, roughly nine tenths seen once. Source: CD4+ or CD8+ T cells sorted from blood, taken in a trial of the OX40 agonist ivuxolimab. The source is an adult with an advanced solid tumor such as melanoma, head and neck, liver or kidney cancer.

This chain links TRBV11-2 with TRBJ1-5, with D perhaps matching TRBD1 (5 bases). V lost 5 bases, J lost 4 bases, and 9 bases lay in between. Germline CDR1 and CDR2: SGHAT and FQNNGV. The CDR3 is made up of 13 amino acids. Here the CDR3 DNA reads TGTGCCAGCAGCGCACGACAGAATCAGCCCCAGCATTTT. This encodes CASSARQNQPQHF.

The V and J genes are TRBV6-6 and TRBJ2-3; 13 bases map to TRBD2. The CDR3 has 15 amino acids. CDR1 and CDR2 (germline): MNHNY, SVGAGI (reference sequence). V lost 9 bases and J lost 5; bases outside the gene matches: 8. Written as DNA, the CDR3 is TGTGCCAGTACCGGGACTAGCGGGAAACAAGATACGCAGTATTTT. Protein sequence: CASTGTSGKQDTQYF.

The chain uses TRBV28 and TRBJ1-5; 8 bases match TRBD1. V lost 8 bases to trimming and J lost 5 bases; unmatched junction nucleotides: 11. The CDR3 runs 15 residues. Germline V gene sequence: CDR1 MDHEN, CDR2 SYDVKM. In DNA, the CDR3 is TGTGCCAGCTTTGCGCGGACAGGGCCTTATCAGCCCCAGCATTTT. This encodes CASFARTGPYQPQHF.

This rearrangement joins TRBV5-1 to TRBJ2-5; D may match TRBD1 or TRBD2 (5 bases each). V was shortened by 3 bases and J by 4 bases, with 13 bases between the two germline ends. The CDR3 covers 14 residues. CDR1 is SGHRS, CDR2 YFSETQ, per germline. The DNA of the CDR3 is TGCGCCAGCAGCTCACTAGGAAGGGGAGAGACCCAGTACTTC. Protein sequence: CASSSLGRGETQYF.

This sequence joins TRBV11-2 and TRBJ1-2; D gene uncertain. This CDR3 has 13 residues. CDR1 and CDR2 from the germline V gene are SGHAT and FQNNGV. V was trimmed by 3 bases and J by 8 bases, leaving 13 bases between them. CDR3 sequence reads: CASSFHSQSGYTF. The CDR3 DNA sequence: TGTGCCAGCAGCTTCCACAGTCAGTCGGGCTACACCTTC. Full variable domain (missing parts from reference TRBV11-2 and TRBJ1-2): EAGVAQSPRYKIIEKRQSVAFWCNPISGHATLYWYQQILGQGPKLLIQFQNNGVVDDSQLPKDRFSAERLKGVDSTLKIQPAKLEDSAVYLCASSFHSQSGYTFGSGTRLTVV.

The gene calls are TRBV4-2 and TRBJ2-1, with D tentatively TRBD1 or TRBD2 (6 bases each). The CDR3 has 14 residues. CDR1 is LGHNA and CDR2 is YNFKEQ in the germline V gene. The V end was cut by 2 bases, the J end by 7 bases, with 12 bases between. The DNA for the CDR3 is TGTGCCAGCAGCCAATGGCAGGGGAGGAATGAGCAGTTCTTC. Amino acid sequence: CASSQWQGRNEQFF.

This clone was recorded once. The rearrangement links TRBV29-1 to TRBJ1-2; TRBD1 is a possible D gene (5 bases). With 7 bases removed from V and 8 bases from J, the gap between germline ends came to 20 bases. The CDR3 length is 13 residues. Germline CDR1 is SQVTM and CDR2 is ANQGSEA. The DNA of the CDR3 is TGCAGCGCTTCCACAGGATCTCGGAGCGGCTACACCTTC. It encodes CSASTGSRSGYTF.

CDR3 bases: TGTGCCAGCAGCCTGGGGGGGCAGGGCTCCCTTTATGGCTACACCTTC. This translates into CASSLGGQGSLYGYTF. The chain uses TRBV7-2 and TRBJ1-2; possible D gene TRBD1, 6 bases. This CDR3 has 16 amino acids. V gave up 5 bases and J gave up 5 bases, with 21 bases separating them. CDR1 is SGHTA and CDR2 is FQGNSA in the germline V gene. Filled out from reference TRBV7-2 and TRBJ1-2, the complete variable domain reads GAGVSQSPSNKVTEKGKDVELRCDPISGHTALYWYRQSLGQGLEFLIYFQGNSAPDKSGLPSDRFSAERTGGSVSTLTIQRTQQEDSAVYLCASSLGGQGSLYGYTFGSGTRLTVV.

The V and J genes are TRBV10-3 and TRBJ2-3, with D unresolved. Germline-derived CDR1 and CDR2 are ENHRY and SYGVKD. This CDR3 is 14 amino acids long. V gave up 1 base and J gave up 2 bases, with 7 bases separating them. CDR3 amino acids: CAISEFQTTDTQYF. CDR3 nucleotides: TGTGCCATCAGTGAGTTTCAGACCACAGATACGCAGTATTTT.

V is TRBV28 and J is TRBJ2-7, with 11 bases identical to TRBD2. The CDR3 is made up of 16 amino acids. Losses at the gene ends were 2 bases for V and 3 bases for J; bases not matched to a gene: 6. Germline V CDR1 and CDR2: MDHEN, SYDVKM. The CDR3 is CASSLILAGGSYEQYF. The CDR3 DNA is TGTGCCAGCAGTTTAATTCTAGCGGGAGGTAGCTACGAGCAGTACTTC.